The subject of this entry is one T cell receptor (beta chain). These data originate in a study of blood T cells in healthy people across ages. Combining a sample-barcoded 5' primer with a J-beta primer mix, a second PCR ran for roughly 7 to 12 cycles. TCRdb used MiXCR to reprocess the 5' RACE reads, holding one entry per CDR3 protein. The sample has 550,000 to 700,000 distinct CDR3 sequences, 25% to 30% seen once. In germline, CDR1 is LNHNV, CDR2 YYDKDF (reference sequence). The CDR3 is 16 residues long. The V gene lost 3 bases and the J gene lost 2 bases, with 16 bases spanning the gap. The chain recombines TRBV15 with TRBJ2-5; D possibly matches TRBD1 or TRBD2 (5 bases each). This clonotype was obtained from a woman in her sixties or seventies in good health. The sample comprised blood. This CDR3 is CATSRSGTKGQETQYF. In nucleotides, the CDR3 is TGTGCCACCAGCAGGTCCGGGACCAAAGGACAAGAGACCCAGTACTTC.